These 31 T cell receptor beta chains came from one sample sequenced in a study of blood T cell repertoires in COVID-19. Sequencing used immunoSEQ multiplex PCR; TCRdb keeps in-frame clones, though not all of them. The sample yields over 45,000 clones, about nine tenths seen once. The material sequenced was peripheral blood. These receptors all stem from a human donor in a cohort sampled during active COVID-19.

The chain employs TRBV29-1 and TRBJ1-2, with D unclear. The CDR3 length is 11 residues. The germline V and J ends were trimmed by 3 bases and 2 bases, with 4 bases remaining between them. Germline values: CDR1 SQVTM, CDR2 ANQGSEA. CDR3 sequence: CSVDRNYGYTF. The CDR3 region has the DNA TGCAGCGTTGACAGGAACTATGGCTACACCTTC.

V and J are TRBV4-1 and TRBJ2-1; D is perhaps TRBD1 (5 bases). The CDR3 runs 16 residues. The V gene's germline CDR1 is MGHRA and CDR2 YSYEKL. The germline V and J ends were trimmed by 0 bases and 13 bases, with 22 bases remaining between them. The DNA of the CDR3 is TGCGCCAGCAGCCAAGATGCGACGCAGGTAGCAGGGCGCCAGTTCTTC. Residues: CASSQDATQVAGRQFF.

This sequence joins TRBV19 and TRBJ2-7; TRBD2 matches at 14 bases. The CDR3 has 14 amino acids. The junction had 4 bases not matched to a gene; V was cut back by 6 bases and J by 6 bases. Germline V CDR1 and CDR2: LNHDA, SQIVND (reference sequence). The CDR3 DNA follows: TGTGCCAGTAGGCCGGGACTAGCGGGGGCCGAGCAGTACTTC. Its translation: CASRPGLAGAEQYF. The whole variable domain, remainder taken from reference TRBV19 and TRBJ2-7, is DGGITQSPKYLFRKEGQNVTLSCEQNLNHDAMYWYRQDPGQGLRLIYYSQIVNDFQKGDIAEGYSVSREKKESFPLTVTSAQKNPTAFYLCASRPGLAGAEQYFGPGTRLTVT.

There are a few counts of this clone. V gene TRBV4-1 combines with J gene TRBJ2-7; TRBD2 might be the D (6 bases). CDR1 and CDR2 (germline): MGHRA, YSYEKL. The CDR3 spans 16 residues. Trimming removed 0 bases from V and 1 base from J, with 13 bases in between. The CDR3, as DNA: TGCGCCAGCAGCCAAGATTGGCTAGCGCATTCCTACGAGCAGTACTTC. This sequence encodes CASSQDWLAHSYEQYF.

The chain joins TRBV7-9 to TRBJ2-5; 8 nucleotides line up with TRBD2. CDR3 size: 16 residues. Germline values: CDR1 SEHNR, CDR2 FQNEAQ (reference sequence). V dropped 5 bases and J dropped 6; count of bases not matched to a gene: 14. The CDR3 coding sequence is TGTGCCAGCAGCGCCGACCGGGAGGGGCAGTGGAAGACCCAGTACTTC. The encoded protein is CASSADREGQWKTQYF.

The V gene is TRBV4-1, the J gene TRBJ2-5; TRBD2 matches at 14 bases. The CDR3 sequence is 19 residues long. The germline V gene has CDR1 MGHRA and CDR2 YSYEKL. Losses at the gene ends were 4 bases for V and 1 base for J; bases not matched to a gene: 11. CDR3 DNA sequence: TGCGCCAGCAGCCTATTTTCCGGGACTAGCGGGGGCCTCCAAGAGACCCAGTACTTC. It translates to CASSLFSGTSGGLQETQYF.

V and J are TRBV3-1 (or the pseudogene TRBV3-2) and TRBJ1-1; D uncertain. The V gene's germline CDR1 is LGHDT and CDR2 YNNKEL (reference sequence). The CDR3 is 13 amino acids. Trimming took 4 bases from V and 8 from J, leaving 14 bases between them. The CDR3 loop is CASSPFSLAEAFF. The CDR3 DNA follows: TGTGCCAGCAGCCCCTTTTCCCTCGCGGAAGCTTTCTTT.

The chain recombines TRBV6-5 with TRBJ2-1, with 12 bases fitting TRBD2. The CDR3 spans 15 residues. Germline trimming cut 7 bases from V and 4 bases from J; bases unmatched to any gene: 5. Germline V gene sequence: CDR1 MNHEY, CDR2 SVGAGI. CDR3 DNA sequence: TGTGCCAGCATGGAGACTAGCGGGGGTTACAATGAGCAGTTCTTC. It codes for CASMETSGGYNEQFF.

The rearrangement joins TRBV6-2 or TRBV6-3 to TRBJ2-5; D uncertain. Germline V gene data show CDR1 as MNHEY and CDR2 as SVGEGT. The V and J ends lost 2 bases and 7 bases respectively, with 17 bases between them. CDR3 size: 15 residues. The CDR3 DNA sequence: TGTGCCAGCAGTTACGAACCGATTACAGTGGGGACCCAGTACTTC. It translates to CASSYEPITVGTQYF.

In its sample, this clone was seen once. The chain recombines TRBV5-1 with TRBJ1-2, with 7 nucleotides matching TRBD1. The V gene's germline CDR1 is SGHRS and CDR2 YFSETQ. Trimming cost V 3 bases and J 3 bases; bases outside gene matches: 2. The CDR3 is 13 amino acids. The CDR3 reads CASSWGTDYGYTF. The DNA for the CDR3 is TGCGCCAGCAGCTGGGGGACAGACTATGGCTACACCTTC.

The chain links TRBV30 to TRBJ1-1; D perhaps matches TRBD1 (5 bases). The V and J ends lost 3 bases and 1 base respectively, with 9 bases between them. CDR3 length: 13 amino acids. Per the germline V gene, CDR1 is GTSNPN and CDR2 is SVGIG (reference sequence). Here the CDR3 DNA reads TGTGCCTGGAGCCCCGGACAGAACACTGAAGCTTTCTTT. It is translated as CAWSPGQNTEAFF.

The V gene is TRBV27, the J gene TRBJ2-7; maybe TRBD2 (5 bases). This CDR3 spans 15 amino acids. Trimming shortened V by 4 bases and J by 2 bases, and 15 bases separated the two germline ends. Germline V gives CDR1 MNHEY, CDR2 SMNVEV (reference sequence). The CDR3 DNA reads TGTGCCAGCAGTTCTGCGGGCGGATTAGCCTACGAGCAGTACTTC. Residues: CASSSAGGLAYEQYF.

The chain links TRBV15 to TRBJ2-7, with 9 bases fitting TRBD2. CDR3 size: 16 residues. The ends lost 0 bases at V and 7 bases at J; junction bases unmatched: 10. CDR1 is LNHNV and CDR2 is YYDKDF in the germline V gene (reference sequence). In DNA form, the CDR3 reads TGTGCCACCAGCAGAGACCTAGCGGGAAATTCCGTTGAGCAGTACTTC. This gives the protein CATSRDLAGNSVEQYF.

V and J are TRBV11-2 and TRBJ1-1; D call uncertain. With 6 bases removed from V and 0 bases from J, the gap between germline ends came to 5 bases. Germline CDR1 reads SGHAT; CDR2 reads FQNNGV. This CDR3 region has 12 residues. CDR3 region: CASRTMNTEAFF. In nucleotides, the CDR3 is TGTGCCAGCAGAACAATGAACACTGAAGCTTTCTTT. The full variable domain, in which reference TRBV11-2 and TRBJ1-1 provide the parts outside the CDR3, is EAGVAQSPRYKIIEKRQSVAFWCNPISGHATLYWYQQILGQGPKLLIQFQNNGVVDDSQLPKDRFSAERLKGVDSTLKIQPAKLEDSAVYLCASRTMNTEAFFGQGTRLTVV.

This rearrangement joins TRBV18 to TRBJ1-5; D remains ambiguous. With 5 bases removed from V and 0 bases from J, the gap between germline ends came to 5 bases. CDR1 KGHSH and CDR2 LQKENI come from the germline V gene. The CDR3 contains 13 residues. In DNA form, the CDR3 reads TGTGCCAGCTCATTAAATAGCAATCAGCCCCAGCATTTT. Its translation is CASSLNSNQPQHF.

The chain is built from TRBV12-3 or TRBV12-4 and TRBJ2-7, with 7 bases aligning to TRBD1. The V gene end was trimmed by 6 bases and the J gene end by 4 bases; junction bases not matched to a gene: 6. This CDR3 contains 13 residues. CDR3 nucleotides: TGTGCCAGCAGAACGACAGGGACGTACGAGCAGTACTTC. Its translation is CASRTTGTYEQYF.

CDR3 region: CASSQVARTNYGYTF. The CDR3 DNA reads TGCGCCAGCAGCCAAGTCGCCAGGACTAACTATGGCTACACCTTC. This chain links TRBV4-3 with TRBJ1-2; D is unclear. Germline CDR1 LGHNA, CDR2 YSLEER. The V end lost 1 base, the J end lost 0 bases, and 9 bases lay between the germline ends. The CDR3 contains 15 residues.

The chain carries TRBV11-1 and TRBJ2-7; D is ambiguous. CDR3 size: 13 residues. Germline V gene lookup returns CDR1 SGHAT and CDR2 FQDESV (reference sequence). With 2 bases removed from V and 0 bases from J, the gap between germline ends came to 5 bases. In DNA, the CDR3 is TGTGCCAGCAGCTTATCCCTCTCCTACGAGCAGTACTTC. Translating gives CASSLSLSYEQYF.

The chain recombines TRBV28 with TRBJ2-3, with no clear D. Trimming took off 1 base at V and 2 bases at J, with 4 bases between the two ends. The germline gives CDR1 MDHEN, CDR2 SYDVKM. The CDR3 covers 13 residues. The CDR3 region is CASSLYSTDTQYF. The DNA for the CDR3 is TGTGCCAGCAGTTTATACTCCACAGATACGCAGTATTTT.

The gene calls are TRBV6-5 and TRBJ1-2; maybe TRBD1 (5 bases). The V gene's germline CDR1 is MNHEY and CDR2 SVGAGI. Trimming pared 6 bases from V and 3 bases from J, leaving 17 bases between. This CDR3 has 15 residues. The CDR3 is CASRSPQGFHYGYTF. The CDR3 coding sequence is TGTGCCAGCAGGTCGCCCCAGGGCTTCCACTATGGCTACACCTTC.

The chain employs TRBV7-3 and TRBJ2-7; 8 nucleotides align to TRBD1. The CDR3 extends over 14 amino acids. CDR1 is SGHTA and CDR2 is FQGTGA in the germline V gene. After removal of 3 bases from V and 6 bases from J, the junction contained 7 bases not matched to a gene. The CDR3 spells CASSFDRGRGEQYF. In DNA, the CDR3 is TGTGCCAGCAGCTTCGACAGGGGCCGTGGCGAGCAGTACTTC.

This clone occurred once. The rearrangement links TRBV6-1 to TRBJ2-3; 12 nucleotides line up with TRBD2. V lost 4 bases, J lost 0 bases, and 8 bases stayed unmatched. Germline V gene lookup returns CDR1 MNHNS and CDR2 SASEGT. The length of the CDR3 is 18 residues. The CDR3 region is CASSAGGLAGISTDTQYF. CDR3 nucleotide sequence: TGTGCCAGCAGTGCTGGTGGACTAGCGGGGATAAGCACAGATACGCAGTATTTT.

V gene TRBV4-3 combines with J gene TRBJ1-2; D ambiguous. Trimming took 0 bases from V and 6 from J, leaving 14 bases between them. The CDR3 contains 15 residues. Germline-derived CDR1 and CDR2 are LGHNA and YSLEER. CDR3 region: CASSQDVREGHGYTF. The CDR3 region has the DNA TGCGCCAGCAGCCAAGATGTAAGGGAGGGCCATGGCTACACCTTC.

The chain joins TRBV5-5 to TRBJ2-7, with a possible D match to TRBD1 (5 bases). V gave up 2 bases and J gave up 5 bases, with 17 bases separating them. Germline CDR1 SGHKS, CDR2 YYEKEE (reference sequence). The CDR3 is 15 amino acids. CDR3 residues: CASSLLSQGSHEQYF. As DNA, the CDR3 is TGTGCCAGCAGCTTACTCTCGCAGGGAAGCCACGAGCAGTACTTC. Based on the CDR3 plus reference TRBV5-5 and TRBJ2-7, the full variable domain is DAGVTQSPTHLIKTRGQQVTLRCSPISGHKSVSWYQQVLGQGPQFIFQYYEKEERGRGNFPDRFSARQFPNYSSELNVNALLLGDSALYLCASSLLSQGSHEQYFGPGTRLTVT.

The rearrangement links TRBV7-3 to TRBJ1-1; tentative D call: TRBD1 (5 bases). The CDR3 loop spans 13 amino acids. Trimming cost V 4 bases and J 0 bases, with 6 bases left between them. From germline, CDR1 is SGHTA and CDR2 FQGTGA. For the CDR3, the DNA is TGTGCCAGCAGCTCACAGGTGAACACTGAAGCTTTCTTT. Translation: CASSSQVNTEAFF. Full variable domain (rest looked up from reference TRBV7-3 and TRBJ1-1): GAGVSQTPSNKVTEKGKYVELRCDPISGHTALYWYRQSLGQGPEFLIYFQGTGAADDSGLPNDRFFAVRPEGSVSTLKIQRTERGDSAVYLCASSSQVNTEAFFGQGTRLTVV.

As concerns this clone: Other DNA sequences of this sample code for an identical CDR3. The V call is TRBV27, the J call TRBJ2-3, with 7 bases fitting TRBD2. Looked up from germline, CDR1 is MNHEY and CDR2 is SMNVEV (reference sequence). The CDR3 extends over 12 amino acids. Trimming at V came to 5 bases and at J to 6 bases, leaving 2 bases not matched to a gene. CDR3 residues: CASSPGGDTQYF. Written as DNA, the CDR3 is TGTGCCAGCAGTCCCGGGGGGGATACGCAGTATTTT.

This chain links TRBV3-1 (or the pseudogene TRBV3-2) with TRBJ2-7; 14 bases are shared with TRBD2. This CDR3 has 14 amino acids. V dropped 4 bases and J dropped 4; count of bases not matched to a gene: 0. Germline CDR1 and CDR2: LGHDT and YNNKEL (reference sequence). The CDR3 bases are TGTGCCAGCAGCCGACTAGCGGGAGGGTACGAGCAGTACTTC. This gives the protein CASSRLAGGYEQYF.

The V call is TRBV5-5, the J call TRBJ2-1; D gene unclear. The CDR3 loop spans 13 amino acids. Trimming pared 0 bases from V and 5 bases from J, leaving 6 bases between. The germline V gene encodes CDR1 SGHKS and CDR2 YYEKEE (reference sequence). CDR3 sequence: CASSLAGHNEQFF. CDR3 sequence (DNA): TGTGCCAGCAGCTTGGCAGGTCACAATGAGCAGTTCTTC.

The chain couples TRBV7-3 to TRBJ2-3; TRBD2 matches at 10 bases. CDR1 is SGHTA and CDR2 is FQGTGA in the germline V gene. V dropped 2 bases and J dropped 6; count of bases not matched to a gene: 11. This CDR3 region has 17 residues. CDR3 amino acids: CASSLSLTNSGRDTQYF. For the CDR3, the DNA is TGTGCCAGCAGCTTATCCCTTACAAATAGCGGGAGGGATACGCAGTATTTT.

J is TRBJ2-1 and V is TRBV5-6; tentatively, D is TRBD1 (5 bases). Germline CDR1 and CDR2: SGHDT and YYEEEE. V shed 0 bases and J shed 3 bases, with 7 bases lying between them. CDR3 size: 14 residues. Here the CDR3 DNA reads TGTGCCAGCAGCTTGGCCGACAGCTACAATGAGCAGTTCTTC. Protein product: CASSLADSYNEQFF.

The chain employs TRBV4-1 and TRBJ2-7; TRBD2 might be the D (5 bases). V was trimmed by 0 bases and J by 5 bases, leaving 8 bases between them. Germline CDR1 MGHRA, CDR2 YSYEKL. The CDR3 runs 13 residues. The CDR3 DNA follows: TGCGCCAGCAGCCAAGAGTCCGGGAACGAGCAGTACTTC. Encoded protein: CASSQESGNEQYF.